This T cell receptor beta chain was obtained from a study of OX40 agonist ivuxolimab in advanced cancers. Overall study context: The patients got ivuxolimab, which is an agonistic anti-OX40 (CD134) antibody. Patients with hepatocellular carcinoma, melanoma, renal cell or head and neck cancer made up the dose-escalation patients. Findings of the study overall: Expanded clones belonging to CD8+ T cells outnumbered, on average, those of CD4+. Dose levels from 0.1 to 3.0 mg/kg saw CD4+ and CD8+ blood T cells expand clonally by week 6.

The data were produced by immunoSEQ multiplex PCR, yet TCRdb's version contains in-frame clones alone and is incomplete. Among over 55,000 clones listed, roughly nine tenths were seen once. CDR1 MRHNA and CDR2 SNTAGT come from the germline V gene. CDR3 size: 16 residues. V shed 2 bases and J shed 0 bases, with 8 bases lying between them. Details on this clone: The antigen is not known.

The chain recombines TRBV6-4 with TRBJ2-6, with D unclear. The specimen was CD4+ or CD8+ T cells sorted from blood, collected in a trial of the OX40 agonist ivuxolimab. The TCR comes from an adult with an advanced solid tumor such as melanoma, head and neck, liver or kidney cancer. The CDR3 region is CASSDKGVSGANVLTF. CDR3 nucleotides: TGTGCCAGCAGTGACAAGGGTGTCTCTGGGGCCAACGTCCTGACTTTC.